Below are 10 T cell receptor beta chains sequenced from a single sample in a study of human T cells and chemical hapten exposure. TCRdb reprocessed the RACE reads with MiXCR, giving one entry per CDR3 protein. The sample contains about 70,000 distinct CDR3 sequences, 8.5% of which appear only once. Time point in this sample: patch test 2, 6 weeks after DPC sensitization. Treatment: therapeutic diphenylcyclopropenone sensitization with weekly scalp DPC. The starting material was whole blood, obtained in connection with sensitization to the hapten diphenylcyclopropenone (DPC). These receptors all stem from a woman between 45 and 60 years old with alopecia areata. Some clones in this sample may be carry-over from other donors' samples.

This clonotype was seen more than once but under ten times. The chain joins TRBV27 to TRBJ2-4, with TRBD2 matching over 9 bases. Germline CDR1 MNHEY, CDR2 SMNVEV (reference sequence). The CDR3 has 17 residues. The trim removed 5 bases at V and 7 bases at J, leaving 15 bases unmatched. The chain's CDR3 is CASSPRTALAGLNIQYF. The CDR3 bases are TGTGCCAGCAGTCCCCGGACCGCTCTAGCGGGATTGAACATTCAGTACTTC.

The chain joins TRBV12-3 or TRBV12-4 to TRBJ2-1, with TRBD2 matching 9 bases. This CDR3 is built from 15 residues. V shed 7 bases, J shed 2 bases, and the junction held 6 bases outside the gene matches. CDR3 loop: CASIWGGRAYNEQFF. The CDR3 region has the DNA TGTGCCAGCATCTGGGGCGGGAGGGCCTACAATGAGCAGTTCTTC.

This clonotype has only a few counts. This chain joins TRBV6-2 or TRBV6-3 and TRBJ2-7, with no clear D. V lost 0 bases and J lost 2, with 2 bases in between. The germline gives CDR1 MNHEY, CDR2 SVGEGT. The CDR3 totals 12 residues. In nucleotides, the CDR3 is TGTGCCAGCAGTTACTCTCCCTACGAGCAGTACTTC. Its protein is CASSYSPYEQYF.

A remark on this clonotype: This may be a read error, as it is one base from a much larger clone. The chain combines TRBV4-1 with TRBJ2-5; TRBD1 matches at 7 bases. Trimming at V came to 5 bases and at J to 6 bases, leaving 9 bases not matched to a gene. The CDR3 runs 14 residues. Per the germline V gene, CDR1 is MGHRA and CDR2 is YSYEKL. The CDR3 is CASSCRRDSQTQYF. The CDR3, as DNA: TGCGCCAGCAGCTGCAGAAGGGACAGTCAGACCCAGTACTTC.

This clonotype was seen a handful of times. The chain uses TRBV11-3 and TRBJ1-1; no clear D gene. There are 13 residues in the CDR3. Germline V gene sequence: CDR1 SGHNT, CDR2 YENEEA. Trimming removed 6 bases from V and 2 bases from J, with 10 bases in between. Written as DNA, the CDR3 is TGTGCCAGCAGTCGAAGCCGTAACACTGAAGCTTTCTTT. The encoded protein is CASSRSRNTEAFF.

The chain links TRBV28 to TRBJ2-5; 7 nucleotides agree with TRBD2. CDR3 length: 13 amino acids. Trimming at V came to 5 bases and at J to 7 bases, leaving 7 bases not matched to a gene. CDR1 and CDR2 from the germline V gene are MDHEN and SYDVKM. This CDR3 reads CASSQGGPRTQYF. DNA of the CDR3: TGTGCCAGCAGTCAGGGAGGGCCCAGGACCCAGTACTTC.

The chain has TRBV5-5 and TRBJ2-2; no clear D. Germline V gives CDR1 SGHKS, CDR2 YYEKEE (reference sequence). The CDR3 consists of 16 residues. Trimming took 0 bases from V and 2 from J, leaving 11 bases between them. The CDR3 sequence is CASSLGPAINTGELFF. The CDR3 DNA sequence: TGTGCCAGCAGCTTGGGTCCGGCGATTAACACCGGGGAGCTGTTTTTT.

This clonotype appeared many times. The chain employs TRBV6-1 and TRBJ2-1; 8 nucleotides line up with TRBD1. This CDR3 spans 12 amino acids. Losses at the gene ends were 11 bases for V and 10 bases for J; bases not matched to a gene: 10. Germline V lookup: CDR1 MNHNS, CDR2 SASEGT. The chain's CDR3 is CAGETGAREQFF. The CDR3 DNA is TGTGCCGGAGAGACAGGGGCACGCGAGCAGTTCTTC.

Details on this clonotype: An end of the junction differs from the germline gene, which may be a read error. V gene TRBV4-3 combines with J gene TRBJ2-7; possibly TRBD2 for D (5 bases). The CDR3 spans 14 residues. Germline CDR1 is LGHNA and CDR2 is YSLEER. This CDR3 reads CASGSSLSSYEQYF. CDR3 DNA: TGTGCCAGCGGATCTAGCCTCAGCTCCTACGAGCAGTACTTC.

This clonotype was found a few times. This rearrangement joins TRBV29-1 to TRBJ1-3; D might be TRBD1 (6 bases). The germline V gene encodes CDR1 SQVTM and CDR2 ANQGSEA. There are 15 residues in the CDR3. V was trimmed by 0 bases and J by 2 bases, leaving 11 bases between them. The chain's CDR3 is CSVEDLQGTGNTIYF. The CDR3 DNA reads TGCAGCGTTGAAGATCTTCAGGGGACTGGAAACACCATATATTTT.